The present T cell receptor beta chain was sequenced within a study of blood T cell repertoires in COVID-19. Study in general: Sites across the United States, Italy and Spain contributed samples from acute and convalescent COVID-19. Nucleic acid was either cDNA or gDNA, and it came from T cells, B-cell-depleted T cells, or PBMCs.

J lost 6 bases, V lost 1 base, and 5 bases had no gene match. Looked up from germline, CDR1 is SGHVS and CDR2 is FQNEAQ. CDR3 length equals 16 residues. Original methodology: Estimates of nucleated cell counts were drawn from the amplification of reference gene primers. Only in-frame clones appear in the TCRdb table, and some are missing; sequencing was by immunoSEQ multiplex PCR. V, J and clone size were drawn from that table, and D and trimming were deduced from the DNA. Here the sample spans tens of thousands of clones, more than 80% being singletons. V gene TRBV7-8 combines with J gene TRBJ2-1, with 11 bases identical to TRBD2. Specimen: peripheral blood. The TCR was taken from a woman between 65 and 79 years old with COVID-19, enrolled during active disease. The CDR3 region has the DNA TGTGCCAGCAGCTTAGGTCGGACTAGCGGGCTCAATGAGCAGTTCTTC. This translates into CASSLGRTSGLNEQFF.